This TCR beta chain appears in the sequencing data of a study of monozygotic twins with inflammatory bowel disease. TCRdb reanalyzed the 5' RACE reads and collapses them to one entry per CDR3 protein, without DNA. The listing contains about 300,000 distinct CDR3 sequences. Germline V lookup: CDR1 ENHRY, CDR2 SYGVKD. The CDR3 length is 14 residues. This TCR derives from a human donor with ulcerative colitis or Crohn's disease, or a healthy co-twin of an affected twin (not recorded which). The J gene is TRBJ2-1, the V gene TRBV10-3. Sequencing input: blood. This CDR3 reads CAISPGTTYNEQFF.